A selection of T cell receptor beta chains follows, all from one sample in a study of regulatory T cells in long-lasting Graves disease. TCRdb re-called the multiplex PCR reads through MiXCR, storing one row per CDR3 protein. The sample has roughly 470,000 distinct CDR3 sequences; less than 25% are singletons. Material: peripheral blood mononuclear cells (PBMCs), obtained when the disease was refractory, from a patient treated with antithyroid drugs. The receptors come from a female donor with Graves disease. Both conserved end residues are trimmed from each CDR3. Size tells how often a clone was seen (once, few, many) or the class of an expanded clone, and some rows leave it out.

clone_size,v_call,j_call,cdr3_aa
NA,TRBV14,TRBJ2-2,ASSAMVNRVLTGELF
NA,TRBV7-2,TRBJ2-1,ASSPWTSGRTNEQF
few,TRBV30,TRBJ1-1,AWSVRSGGAF
NA,TRBV29-1,TRBJ1-1,SVEEPGQSEAF
NA,TRBV28,TRBJ2-5,ASRHSGANVLTFGAGMAQY
many,TRBV28,TRBJ2-5,ASSSTTDDQETQY
NA,TRBV5-6,TRBJ1-2,ASSRQTMKTPAGYT
NA,TRBV19,TRBJ1-1,ASSLQGGKAF
NA,TRBV4-1,TRBJ1-1,ASRHVGDTEAF
few,TRBV29-1,TRBJ1-1,SVGGLGWTEAF
many,TRBV7-6,TRBJ2-7,ASSLEGASSYEQY
few,TRBV2,TRBJ1-1,ASSQGQPYMNTEAF
NA,TRBV15,TRBJ2-1,ATSRDSGGYNEQF
many,TRBV6-1,TRBJ2-7,ASSAGLLWEQY
NA,TRBV11-3,TRBJ2-1,ASSLSGQSSYNEQF
NA,TRBV28,TRBJ1-2,ASRSRHGGYT
NA,TRBV6-2/TRBV6-3,TRBJ2-6,ASSYSKEVTSSSGANVLT
few,TRBV20-1,TRBJ1-2,SAREPGTNYGYT
NA,TRBV15,TRBJ1-1,VTSRDLRVTEAF
many,TRBV29-1,TRBJ2-7,SVAGAYEQY